This paragraph reports one TCR beta chain. The target antigen is unknown. These data belong to a study of blood T cells in healthy people across ages. Study-wide points: Donors of long life had a larger count of naive CD4+ cells and greater diversity than aged donors.

A second about 6 to 11 cycle PCR used barcoded and J-beta primers. MiXCR, applied by TCRdb to the 5' RACE reads, yields one record per CDR3 protein. The table lists some 640,000 distinct CDR3 sequences, around 31% of them singletons, with about 15% in the top ten. Germline V gene lookup returns CDR1 LGHNA and CDR2 YSLEER. This CDR3 is 13 amino acids long. Trimming shortened V by 1 base and J by 1 base, and 5 bases separated the two germline ends. The total RNA that was extracted per sample amounted to at least 5 micrograms. The sequenced sample was blood. The clonotype comes from a woman older than 75 in good health. The V gene is TRBV4-3, the J gene TRBJ2-7; D is unclear. CDR3 sequence reads: CASSQGLSYEQYF. The CDR3 bases are TGCGCCAGCAGCCAAGGCCTTTCCTACGAGCAGTACTTC.